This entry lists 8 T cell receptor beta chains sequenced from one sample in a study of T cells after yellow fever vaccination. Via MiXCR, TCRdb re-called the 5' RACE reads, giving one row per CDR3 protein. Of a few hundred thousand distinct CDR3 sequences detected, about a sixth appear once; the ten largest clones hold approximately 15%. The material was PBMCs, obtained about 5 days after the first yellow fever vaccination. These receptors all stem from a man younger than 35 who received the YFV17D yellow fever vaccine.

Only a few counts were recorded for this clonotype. This chain's CDR3 is CASSYGQLPNEKLFF. The CDR3 DNA is TGCGCCAGCAGCTACGGACAGCTACCTAATGAAAAACTGTTTTTT. This rearrangement joins TRBV5-1 to TRBJ1-4, with D possibly matching TRBD1 (6 bases). Germline V gene lookup returns CDR1 SGHRS and CDR2 YFSETQ. This CDR3 comprises 15 residues. V was shortened by 3 bases and J by 3 bases, with 12 bases between the two germline ends.

The CDR3 DNA reads TGCGCCAGCAGCTTGGAGGGCAGGGTGGGCCAGCCCCAGCATTTT. This gives the protein CASSLEGRVGQPQHF. The chain is built from TRBV5-1 and TRBJ1-5; possibly TRBD1 for D (5 bases). The germline V gene has CDR1 SGHRS and CDR2 YFSETQ. Trimming removed 0 bases at V and 7 bases at J, with 14 bases between. The CDR3 spans 15 residues.

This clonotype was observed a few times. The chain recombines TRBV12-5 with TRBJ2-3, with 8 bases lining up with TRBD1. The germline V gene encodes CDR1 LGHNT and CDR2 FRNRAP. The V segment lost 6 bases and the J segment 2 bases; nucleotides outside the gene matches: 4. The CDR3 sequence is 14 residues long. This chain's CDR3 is CASGQDRATDTQYF. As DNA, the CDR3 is TGTGCTAGTGGCCAGGACAGGGCCACAGATACGCAGTATTTT.

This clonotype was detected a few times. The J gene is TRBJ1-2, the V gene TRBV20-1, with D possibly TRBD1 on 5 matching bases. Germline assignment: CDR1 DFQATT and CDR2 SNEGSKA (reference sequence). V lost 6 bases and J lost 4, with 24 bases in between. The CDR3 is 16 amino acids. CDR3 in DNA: TGCAGTGCAGGAGGAGGCTGGCAGGGCTTGCGCTATGGCTACACCTTC. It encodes CSAGGGWQGLRYGYTF.

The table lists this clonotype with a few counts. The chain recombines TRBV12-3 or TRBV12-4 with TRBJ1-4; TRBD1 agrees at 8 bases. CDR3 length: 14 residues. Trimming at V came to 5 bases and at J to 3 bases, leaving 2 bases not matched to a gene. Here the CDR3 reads CASSQTGANEKLFF. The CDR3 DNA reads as TGTGCCAGCAGTCAGACAGGGGCTAATGAAAAACTGTTTTTT.

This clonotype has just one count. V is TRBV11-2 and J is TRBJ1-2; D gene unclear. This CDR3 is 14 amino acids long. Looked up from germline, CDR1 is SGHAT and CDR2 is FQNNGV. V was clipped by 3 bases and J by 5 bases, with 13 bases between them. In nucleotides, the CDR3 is TGTGCCAGCAGCTTGACGGACGTCCTATATGGCTACACCTTC. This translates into CASSLTDVLYGYTF. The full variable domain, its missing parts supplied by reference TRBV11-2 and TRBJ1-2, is EAGVAQSPRYKIIEKRQSVAFWCNPISGHATLYWYQQILGQGPKLLIQFQNNGVVDDSQLPKDRFSAERLKGVDSTLKIQPAKLEDSAVYLCASSLTDVLYGYTFGSGTRLTVV.

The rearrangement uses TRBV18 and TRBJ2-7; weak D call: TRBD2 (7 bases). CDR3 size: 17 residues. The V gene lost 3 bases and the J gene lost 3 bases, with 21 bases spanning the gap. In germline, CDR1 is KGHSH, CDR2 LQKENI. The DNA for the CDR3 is TGTGCCAGCTCACCGAGGGGGGGCAAGGCCCCCCTCTACGAGCAGTACGTC. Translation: CASSPRGGKAPLYEQYV.

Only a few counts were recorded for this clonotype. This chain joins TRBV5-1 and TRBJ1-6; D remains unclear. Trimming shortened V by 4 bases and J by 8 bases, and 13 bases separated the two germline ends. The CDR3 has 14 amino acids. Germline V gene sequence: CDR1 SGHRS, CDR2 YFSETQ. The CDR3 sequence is CASSPSDSYSPLHF. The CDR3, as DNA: TGCGCCAGCAGCCCCAGTGACTCATATTCACCCCTCCACTTT. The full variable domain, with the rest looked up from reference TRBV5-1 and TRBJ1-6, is KAGVTQTPRYLIKTRGQQVTLSCSPISGHRSVSWYQQTPGQGLQFLFEYFSETQRNKGNFPGRFSGRQFSNSRSEMNVSTLELGDSALYLCASSPSDSYSPLHFGNGTRLTVT.